The 25 T cell receptor beta chains given below trace back to one sample, sequenced in a study of T cells in Graves' hyperthyroidism and ophthalmopathy. Amplification of TCR beta CDR3 regions was performed using RNA transcripts as template. HTBI primers were the set used in a first-round RT-PCR of the TCR CDR3. One entry per CDR3 protein, called by TCRdb with MiXCR from the multiplex PCR reads. The table has about 270,000 distinct CDR3 sequences, about 20% seen once. The sequenced sample consisted of blood. Source of these receptors: a man aged 25 to 45 with Graves' ophthalmopathy.

This clonotype turned up a few times. The chain has TRBV24-1 and TRBJ1-2, with 7 nucleotides matching TRBD1. After removal of 6 bases from V and 4 bases from J, the junction contained 4 bases not matched to a gene. CDR1 KGHDR and CDR2 SFDVKD come from the germline V gene. CDR3 length equals 13 residues. CDR3 sequence reads: CATSPGTAYGYTF. The DNA for the CDR3 is TGTGCCACCAGTCCCGGGACAGCCTATGGCTACACCTTC.

This clonotype was seen many times. The chain has TRBV11-2 and TRBJ2-1, with 9 bases that match TRBD2. The germline V gene encodes CDR1 SGHAT and CDR2 FQNNGV. Trimming took 1 base from V and 5 from J; bases not matched to a gene: 3. The CDR3 is made up of 15 amino acids. CDR3 DNA: TGTGCCAGCAGCTTAGGGCTAGCGGGAAACAATGAGCAGTTCTTC. It is translated as CASSLGLAGNNEQFF.

The rearrangement uses TRBV7-2 and TRBJ2-3; D remains ambiguous. Germline lookup yields CDR1 SGHTA and CDR2 FQGNSA. Trimming took off 1 base at V and 4 bases at J, with 15 bases between the two ends. This CDR3 comprises 16 residues. For the CDR3, the DNA is TGTGCCAGCAGCTTAGGTCCCAGGACGCAGGCAGATACGCAGTATTTT. This translates into CASSLGPRTQADTQYF.

In its sample, this clonotype was seen many times. The rearrangement links TRBV5-1 to TRBJ2-1; 8 bases are a match to TRBD2. Germline CDR1 SGHRS, CDR2 YFSETQ. Germline trimming cut 0 bases from V and 7 bases from J; bases unmatched to any gene: 6. The length of the CDR3 is 15 residues. DNA of the CDR3: TGCGCCAGCAGCTTGGCAAGCGGGAGAGTTAATGAGCAGTTCTTC. It codes for CASSLASGRVNEQFF.

This clonotype was detected many times. The V and J genes are TRBV12-3 or TRBV12-4 and TRBJ2-7; 10 positions match TRBD2. This CDR3 contains 15 residues. V trimming: 6 bases; J trimming: 0 bases; junction bases outside the gene matches: 5. The CDR3 region is CASRRAGGSSYEQYF. CDR3 bases: TGTGCCAGCAGGCGAGCGGGAGGGAGCTCCTACGAGCAGTACTTC.

The chain has TRBV7-9 and TRBJ2-7; possible D gene TRBD2, 5 bases. Germline CDR1 reads SEHNR; CDR2 reads FQNEAQ (reference sequence). This CDR3 is built from 15 residues. The V end lost 5 bases, the J end lost 2 bases, and 16 bases lay between the germline ends. The CDR3 loop reads CASSPGLSTTYEQYF. DNA for the CDR3: TGTGCCAGCAGCCCCGGACTTTCTACTACCTACGAGCAGTACTTC.

The J gene is TRBJ2-5, the V gene TRBV5-1; 13 nucleotides match TRBD2. V gave up 0 bases and J gave up 12 bases; unmatched junction bases: 5. The CDR3 is 14 residues long. Germline CDR1 and CDR2: SGHRS and YFSETQ. Here the CDR3 reads CASSLEGLAGLKYF. The CDR3 region has the DNA TGCGCCAGCAGCTTGGAGGGACTAGCGGGATTGAAGTACTTC.

This chain uses TRBV27 with TRBJ2-4; TRBD2 is a possible D gene (6 bases). Germline lookup yields CDR1 MNHEY and CDR2 SMNVEV (reference sequence). Trimming took off 6 bases at V and 8 bases at J, with 17 bases between the two ends. CDR3 length: 14 residues. The CDR3 DNA sequence: TGTGCCAGCAGCGCCCGCGGCGGGAACGACATTCAGTACTTC. This codes for CASSARGGNDIQYF.

This clonotype has ten or more counts. This chain links TRBV7-6 with TRBJ2-3, with D perhaps matching TRBD1 (7 bases). V lost 1 base, J lost 5 bases, and 13 bases lay in between. The CDR3 runs to 15 residues. The V gene's germline CDR1 is SGHVS and CDR2 FNYEAQ. Written as DNA, the CDR3 is TGTGCCAGCAGCTTAGGCAGGGGGGCTGGAGATACGCAGTATTTT. Translated: CASSLGRGAGDTQYF.

This clonotype was recorded a few times. The V gene is TRBV7-9, the J gene TRBJ1-5; 8 positions agree with TRBD1. V was pared by 5 bases and J by 2 bases, with 8 bases of the junction left unmatched. This CDR3 contains 16 residues. From germline, CDR1 is SEHNR and CDR2 FQNEAQ (reference sequence). The CDR3 loop reads CASSQGQGARNQPQHF. CDR3 nucleotide sequence: TGTGCCAGCAGCCAAGGACAGGGCGCCCGCAATCAGCCCCAGCATTTT.

The rearrangement joins TRBV11-2 to TRBJ1-2; tentatively, D is TRBD1 (5 bases). Trimming cost V 4 bases and J 7 bases, with 16 bases left between them. This CDR3 has 14 amino acids. Germline CDR1 and CDR2: SGHAT and FQNNGV. In nucleotides, the CDR3 is TGTGCCAGCAGCTACGGGACTCGCGGGGGTGGCTACACCTTC. Translating it yields CASSYGTRGGGYTF. The whole variable domain, remainder taken from reference TRBV11-2 and TRBJ1-2, is EAGVAQSPRYKIIEKRQSVAFWCNPISGHATLYWYQQILGQGPKLLIQFQNNGVVDDSQLPKDRFSAERLKGVDSTLKIQPAKLEDSAVYLCASSYGTRGGGYTFGSGTRLTVV.

Comments on this clonotype: Possible read error: a much larger clone is one base away. V usage is TRBV11-3 and J usage is TRBJ1-1; D is ambiguous. The length of the CDR3 is 12 residues. Germline V lookup: CDR1 SGHNT, CDR2 YENEEA. CDR3 protein: CANSFRNTEAFF. The CDR3 DNA reads TGTGCCAACAGCTTTCGGAACACTGAAGCTTTCTTT. The whole variable domain, filled in from reference TRBV11-3 and TRBJ1-1, reads EAGVVQSPRYKIIEKKQPVAFWCNPISGHNTLYWYLQNLGQGPELLIRYENEEAVDDSQLPKDRFSAERLKGVDSTLKIQPAELGDSAVYLCANSFRNTEAFFGQGTRLTVV.

Note on this clonotype: Since a much larger clone is just one base distant, this may be a read error. The V gene is TRBV20-1, the J gene TRBJ2-7; D is possibly TRBD1 or TRBD2 (5 bases each). Germline lookup yields CDR1 DFQATT and CDR2 SNEGSKA (reference sequence). The CDR3 is 16 residues long. Here the CDR3 DNA reads TGCAGTGCTAGAGATTTGGGGCGAGGGAGCTCCTGCGAGCAGTACTTC. It encodes CSARDLGRGSSCEQYF.

This clonotype has only a few counts. This chain joins TRBV12-5 and TRBJ2-7, with D possibly being TRBD2 (6 bases). Trimming removed 1 base at V and 6 bases at J, with 19 bases between. The CDR3 runs 16 residues. The germline V gene has CDR1 LGHNT and CDR2 FRNRAP. CDR3 bases: TGTGCTAGTGGTTTGGCCGCGGGACCGTCGAGAAGCGAGCAGTACTTC. Translating gives CASGLAAGPSRSEQYF.

The sample holds many counts of this clonotype. The chain is built from TRBV20-1 and TRBJ2-3; 7 nucleotides agree with TRBD2. The CDR3 is 13 amino acids. The V segment lost 6 bases and the J segment 3 bases; nucleotides outside the gene matches: 6. Germline V CDR1 and CDR2: DFQATT, SNEGSKA (reference sequence). CDR3 region: CSATGGSTDTQYF. Written as DNA, the CDR3 is TGCAGTGCCACCGGGGGGAGTACAGATACGCAGTATTTT.

This rearrangement joins TRBV7-9 to TRBJ1-5, with D tentatively TRBD1 (5 bases). CDR1 SEHNR and CDR2 FQNEAQ come from the germline V gene (reference sequence). Deletions cut 5 bases from V and 0 bases from J, with 8 bases between. This CDR3 spans 14 amino acids. The CDR3 reads CASSPTDSNQPQHF. DNA of the CDR3: TGTGCCAGCAGCCCGACAGATAGCAATCAGCCCCAGCATTTT.

This chain joins TRBV2 and TRBJ1-1; TRBD1 matches at 11 bases. With 6 bases clipped from V and 5 bases from J, the junction kept 11 bases outside the gene matches. In germline, CDR1 is SNHLY, CDR2 FYNNEI. The CDR3 is 16 residues long. The CDR3 loop is CASRQTGTGGRTEAFF. In nucleotides, the CDR3 is TGTGCCAGCAGACAAACCGGGACAGGGGGTCGGACTGAAGCTTTCTTT.

J is TRBJ2-1 and V is TRBV2, with D possibly matching TRBD2 (6 bases). Trimming stripped 1 base from V and 6 bases from J, with 10 bases between. Looked up from germline, CDR1 is SNHLY and CDR2 is FYNNEI. The CDR3 spans 14 residues. CDR3 amino acids: CASSEGLVSNEQFF. The CDR3 region has the DNA TGTGCCAGCAGTGAAGGACTAGTTTCCAATGAGCAGTTCTTC.

This clonotype was observed many times. J is TRBJ2-2 and V is TRBV2, with a tentative D call TRBD2 (6 bases). The CDR3 has 16 amino acids. Trimming removed 6 bases from V and 2 bases from J, with 16 bases in between. Per germline, CDR1 SNHLY and CDR2 FYNNEI. The CDR3 here is CASRVNPGLNTGELFF. The CDR3 region has the DNA TGTGCCAGCAGGGTGAACCCGGGACTTAACACCGGGGAGCTGTTTTTT.

The gene calls are TRBV6-1 and TRBJ2-1, with a possible D match to TRBD2 (5 bases). V gave up 6 bases and J gave up 1 base, with 13 bases separating them. The CDR3 sequence is 15 residues long. Germline V gene sequence: CDR1 MNHNS, CDR2 SASEGT. CDR3 in amino acids: CASRGSSQSYNEQFF. Written as DNA, the CDR3 is TGTGCCAGCAGGGGGAGCTCGCAATCCTACAATGAGCAGTTCTTC.

This clonotype was detected only a few times. The chain couples TRBV24-1 to TRBJ2-1, with TRBD1 matching 9 bases. With V trimmed by 4 bases and J by 8 bases, 8 bases remained unmatched. The V gene's germline CDR1 is KGHDR and CDR2 SFDVKD. CDR3 length equals 15 residues. CDR3 bases: TGTGCCACCAGTGAAGCCGGGACAGGGAAATATGAGCAGTTCTTC. Its translation: CATSEAGTGKYEQFF.

The rearrangement links TRBV7-2 to TRBJ2-3; D is unresolved. Looked up from germline, CDR1 is SGHTA and CDR2 is FQGNSA. The CDR3 runs 13 residues. V shed 3 bases and J shed 5 bases, with 9 bases lying between them. In DNA, the CDR3 is TGTGCCAGCAGCTTGGGCGCGCAAGATACGCAGTATTTT. Its translation is CASSLGAQDTQYF.

This clonotype was counted many times. The chain is built from TRBV30 and TRBJ2-1; D is perhaps TRBD1 or TRBD2 (5 bases each). There are 14 residues in the CDR3. With 5 bases removed from V and 6 bases from J, the gap between germline ends came to 17 bases. CDR1 GTSNPN and CDR2 SVGIG come from the germline V gene (reference sequence). CDR3 sequence: CAWVPKRDLNEQFF. As DNA, the CDR3 is TGTGCCTGGGTTCCCAAAAGGGACCTCAATGAGCAGTTCTTC. Drawing the rest from reference TRBV30 and TRBJ2-1, the complete variable domain is SQTIHQWPATLVQPVGSPLSLECTVEGTSNPNLYWYRQAAGRGLQLLFYSVGIGQISSEVPQNLSASRPQDRQFILSSKKLLLSDSGFYLCAWVPKRDLNEQFFGPGTRLTVL.

The V and J genes are TRBV6-1 and TRBJ1-5; TRBD1 might be the D (5 bases). Trimming removed 6 bases from V and 1 base from J, with 16 bases in between. The CDR3 has 16 amino acids. The germline V gene has CDR1 MNHNS and CDR2 SASEGT. The CDR3 coding sequence is TGTGCCAGCAGCCCAAATGGGGCAGGGAGCAATCAGCCCCAGCATTTT. Translation: CASSPNGAGSNQPQHF.

The chain couples TRBV5-1 to TRBJ2-3; 8 bases fit TRBD2. CDR1 is SGHRS, CDR2 YFSETQ, per germline. J lost 0 bases, V lost 1 base, and 4 bases had no gene match. The CDR3 is made up of 16 amino acids. The CDR3 bases are TGCGCCAGCAGCTTGATTAGCGGGATAAGCACAGATACGCAGTATTTT. The encoded protein is CASSLISGISTDTQYF.